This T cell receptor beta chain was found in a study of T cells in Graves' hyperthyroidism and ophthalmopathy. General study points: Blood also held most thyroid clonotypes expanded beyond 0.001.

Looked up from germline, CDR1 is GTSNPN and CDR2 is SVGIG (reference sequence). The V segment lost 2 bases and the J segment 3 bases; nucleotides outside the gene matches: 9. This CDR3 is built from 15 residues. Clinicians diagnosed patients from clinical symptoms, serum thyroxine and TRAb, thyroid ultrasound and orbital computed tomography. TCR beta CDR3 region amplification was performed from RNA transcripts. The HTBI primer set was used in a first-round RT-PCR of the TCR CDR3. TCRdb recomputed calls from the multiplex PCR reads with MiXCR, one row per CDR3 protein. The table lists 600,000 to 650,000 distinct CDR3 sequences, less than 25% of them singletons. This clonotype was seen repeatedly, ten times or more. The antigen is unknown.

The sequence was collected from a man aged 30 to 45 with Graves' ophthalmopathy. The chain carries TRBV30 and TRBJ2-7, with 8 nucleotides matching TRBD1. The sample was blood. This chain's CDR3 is CAWSPWTGLGYEQYF. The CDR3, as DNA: TGTGCCTGGAGTCCCTGGACAGGGCTCGGCTACGAGCAGTACTTC.